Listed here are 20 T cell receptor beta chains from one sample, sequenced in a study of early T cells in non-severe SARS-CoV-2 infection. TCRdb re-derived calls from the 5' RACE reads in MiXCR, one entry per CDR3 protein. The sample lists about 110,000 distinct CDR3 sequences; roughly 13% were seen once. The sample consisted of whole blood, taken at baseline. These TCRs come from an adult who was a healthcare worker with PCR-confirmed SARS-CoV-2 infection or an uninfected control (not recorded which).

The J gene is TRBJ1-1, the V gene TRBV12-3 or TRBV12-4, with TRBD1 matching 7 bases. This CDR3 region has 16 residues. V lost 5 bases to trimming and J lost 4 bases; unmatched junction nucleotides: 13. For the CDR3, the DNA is TGTGCCAGCAGTCTCCCCACAGGGGCGCGAGCCACTGAAGCTTTCTTT. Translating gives CASSLPTGARATEAFF.

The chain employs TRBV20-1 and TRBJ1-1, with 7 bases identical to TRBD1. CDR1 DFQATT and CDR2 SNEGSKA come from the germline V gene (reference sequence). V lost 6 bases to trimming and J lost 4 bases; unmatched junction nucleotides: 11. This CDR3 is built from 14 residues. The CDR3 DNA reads TGCAGTGCCCCTAAAGACAGGGTCGTCACTGAAGCTTTCTTT. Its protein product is CSAPKDRVVTEAFF.

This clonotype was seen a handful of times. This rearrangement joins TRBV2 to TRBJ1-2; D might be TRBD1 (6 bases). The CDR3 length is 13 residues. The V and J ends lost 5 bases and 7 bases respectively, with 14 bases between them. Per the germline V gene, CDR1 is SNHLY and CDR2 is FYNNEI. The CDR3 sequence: CASSSHPGAGYTF. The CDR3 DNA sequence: TGTGCCAGCAGTTCACACCCGGGGGCTGGCTACACCTTC.

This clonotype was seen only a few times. The CDR3 here is CAISEGLPGIPEKLFF. The DNA for the CDR3 is TGTGCCATCAGTGAGGGGCTCCCGGGGATTCCAGAAAAACTGTTTTTT. The rearrangement joins TRBV10-3 to TRBJ1-4; unclear D gene. This CDR3 contains 16 residues. The germline CDR1 and CDR2 sequences are ENHRY and SYGVKD. V lost 2 bases and J 8 bases, leaving 18 bases between the germline ends.

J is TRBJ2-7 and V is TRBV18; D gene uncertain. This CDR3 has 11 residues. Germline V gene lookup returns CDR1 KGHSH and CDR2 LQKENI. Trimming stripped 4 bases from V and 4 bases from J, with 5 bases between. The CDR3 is CASSQEYEQYF. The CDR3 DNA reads TGTGCCAGCTCACAGGAATACGAGCAGTACTTC.

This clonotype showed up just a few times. The CDR3 loop reads CASSFDGATEAFF. Here the CDR3 DNA reads TGTGCCAGCAGTTTTGATGGGGCCACTGAAGCTTTCTTT. The chain links TRBV12-3 or TRBV12-4 to TRBJ1-1; TRBD1 might be the D (5 bases). The V gene lost 3 bases and the J gene lost 4 bases, with 9 bases spanning the gap. The CDR3 spans 13 residues.

CDR3 bases: TGTGCCAGCAGTTACGAGGAACCGTATAGCAATCAGCCCCAGCATTTT. This encodes CASSYEEPYSNQPQHF. The chain joins TRBV6-6 to TRBJ1-5; D not certain. Looked up from germline, CDR1 is MNHNY and CDR2 is SVGAGI (reference sequence). Trimming left V 2 bases short and J 0 bases short, with 11 bases between. The length of the CDR3 is 16 residues.

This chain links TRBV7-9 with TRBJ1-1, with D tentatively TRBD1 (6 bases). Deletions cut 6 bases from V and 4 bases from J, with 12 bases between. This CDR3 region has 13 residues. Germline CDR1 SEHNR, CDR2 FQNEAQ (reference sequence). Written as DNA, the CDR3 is TGTGCCAGCAGAGGGGGGGACGGCACTGAAGCTTTCTTT. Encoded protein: CASRGGDGTEAFF.

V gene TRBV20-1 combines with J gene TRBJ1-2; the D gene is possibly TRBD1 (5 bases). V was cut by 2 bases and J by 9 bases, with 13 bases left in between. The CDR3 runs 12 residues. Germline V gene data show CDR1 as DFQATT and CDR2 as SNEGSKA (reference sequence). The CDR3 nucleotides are TGCAGTGCTAGACCTGTGGGGGTGCGCTACACCTTC. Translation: CSARPVGVRYTF.

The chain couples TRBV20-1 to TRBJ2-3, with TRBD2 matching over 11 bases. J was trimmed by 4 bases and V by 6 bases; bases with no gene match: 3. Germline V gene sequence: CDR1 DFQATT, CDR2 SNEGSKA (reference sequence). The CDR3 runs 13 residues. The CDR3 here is CSAGLAGSDTQYF. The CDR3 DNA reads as TGCAGTGCCGGACTAGCGGGTTCAGATACGCAGTATTTT.

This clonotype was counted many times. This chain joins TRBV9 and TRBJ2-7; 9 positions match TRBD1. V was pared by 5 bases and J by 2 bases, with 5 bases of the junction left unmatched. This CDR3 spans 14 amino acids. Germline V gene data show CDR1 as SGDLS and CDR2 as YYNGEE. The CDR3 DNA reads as TGTGCCAGCAGTCTGACAGGGGGGGCCTACGAGCAGTACTTC. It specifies CASSLTGGAYEQYF.

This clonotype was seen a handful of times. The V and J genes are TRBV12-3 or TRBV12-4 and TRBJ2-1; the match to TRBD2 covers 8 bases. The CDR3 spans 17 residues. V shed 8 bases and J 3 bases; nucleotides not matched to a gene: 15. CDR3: CASAPRSGGPHYNEQFF. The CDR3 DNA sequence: TGTGCCAGCGCTCCCAGAAGCGGGGGCCCTCACTACAATGAGCAGTTCTTC.

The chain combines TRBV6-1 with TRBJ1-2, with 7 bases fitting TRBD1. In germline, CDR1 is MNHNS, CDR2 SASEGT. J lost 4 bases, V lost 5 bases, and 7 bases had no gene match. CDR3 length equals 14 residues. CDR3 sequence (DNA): TGTGCCAGCAGTTTCACAGGGGCAGCCTATGGCTACACCTTC. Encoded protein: CASSFTGAAYGYTF.

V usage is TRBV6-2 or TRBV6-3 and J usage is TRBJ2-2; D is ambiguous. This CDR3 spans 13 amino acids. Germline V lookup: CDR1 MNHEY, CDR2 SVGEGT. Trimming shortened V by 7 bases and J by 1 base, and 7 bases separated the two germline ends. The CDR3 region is CASNVGNTGELFF. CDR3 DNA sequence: TGTGCCAGCAATGTGGGGAACACCGGGGAGCTGTTTTTT.

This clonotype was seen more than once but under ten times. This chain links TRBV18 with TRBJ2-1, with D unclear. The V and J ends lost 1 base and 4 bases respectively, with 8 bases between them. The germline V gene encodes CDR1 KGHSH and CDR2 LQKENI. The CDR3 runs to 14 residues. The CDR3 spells CASSPQSEYNEQFF. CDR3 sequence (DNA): TGTGCCAGCTCACCACAGTCAGAATACAATGAGCAGTTCTTC. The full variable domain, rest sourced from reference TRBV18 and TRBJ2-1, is NAGVMQNPRHLVRRRGQEARLRCSPMKGHSHVYWYRQLPEEGLKFMVYLQKENIIDESGMPKERFSAEFPKEGPSILRIQQVVRGDSAAYFCASSPQSEYNEQFFGPGTRLTVL.

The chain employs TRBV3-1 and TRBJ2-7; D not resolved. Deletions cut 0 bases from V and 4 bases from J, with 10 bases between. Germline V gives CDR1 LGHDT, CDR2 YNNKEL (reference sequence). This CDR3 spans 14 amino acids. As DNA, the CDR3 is TGTGCCAGCAGCCAAGACTGGGGTACTTACGAGCAGTACTTC. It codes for CASSQDWGTYEQYF.

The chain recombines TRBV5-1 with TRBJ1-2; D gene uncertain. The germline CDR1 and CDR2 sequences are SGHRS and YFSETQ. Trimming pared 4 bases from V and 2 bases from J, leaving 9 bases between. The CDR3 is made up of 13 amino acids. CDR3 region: CASSPDYNYGYTF. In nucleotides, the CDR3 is TGCGCCAGCAGCCCGGACTACAACTATGGCTACACCTTC.

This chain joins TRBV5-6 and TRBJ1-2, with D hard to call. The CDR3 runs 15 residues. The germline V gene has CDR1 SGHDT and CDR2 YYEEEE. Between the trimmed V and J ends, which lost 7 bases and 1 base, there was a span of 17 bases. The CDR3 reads CASVLDGRVNYGYTF. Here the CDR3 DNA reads TGTGCCAGCGTTCTCGACGGTAGAGTTAACTATGGCTACACCTTC. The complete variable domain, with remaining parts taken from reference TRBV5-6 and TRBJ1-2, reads DAGVTQSPTHLIKTRGQQVTLRCSPKSGHDTVSWYQQALGQGPQFIFQYYEEEERQRGNFPDRFSGHQFPNYSSELNVNALLLGDSALYLCASVLDGRVNYGYTFGSGTRLTVV.

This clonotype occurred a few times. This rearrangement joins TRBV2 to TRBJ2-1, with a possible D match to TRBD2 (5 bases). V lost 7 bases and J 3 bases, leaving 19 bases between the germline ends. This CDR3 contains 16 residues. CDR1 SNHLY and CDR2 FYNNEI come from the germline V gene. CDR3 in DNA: TGTGCCAGCACACCACCGGAGGCTCTTGGCTACAATGAGCAGTTCTTC. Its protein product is CASTPPEALGYNEQFF.

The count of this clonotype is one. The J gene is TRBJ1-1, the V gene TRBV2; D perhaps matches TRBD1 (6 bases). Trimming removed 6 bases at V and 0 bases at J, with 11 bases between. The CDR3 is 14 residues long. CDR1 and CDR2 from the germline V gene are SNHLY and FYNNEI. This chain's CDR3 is CASRADSLNTEAFF. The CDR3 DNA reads TGTGCCAGCAGAGCGGACAGCCTGAACACTGAAGCTTTCTTT.